This TCR beta chain comes out of a study of blood T cell repertoires in COVID-19. Study in general: Samples taken during acute and convalescent COVID-19 were collected in the United States, Italy and Spain.

Libraries were prepared by immunoSEQ multiplex PCR; TCRdb keeps only in-frame clonotypes and omits some of them. The sample lists fewer than 250,000 clones, roughly four fifths occurring once. The trim removed 4 bases at V and 6 bases at J, leaving 10 bases unmatched. Germline V CDR1 and CDR2: SGHDT, YYEEEE. The CDR3 loop spans 15 amino acids. Sequencing was performed on peripheral blood. This chain uses TRBV5-6 with TRBJ2-1; TRBD1 matches 7 bases. This TCR came from a woman aged 35 to 49 with acute or convalescent COVID-19. The CDR3 DNA sequence: TGTGCCAGCAGCCCAGGGGACAGAAGTGGCAATGAGCAGTTCTTC. Protein product: CASSPGDRSGNEQFF.